This T cell receptor (beta chain) originates from a study of T cell responses to AZD1222 COVID-19 vaccine. Study-level results: Spike-wide coverage was observed for vaccine-associated CD4 TCRs, with dominant responses at 160-218 and 743-854.

Between the trimmed V and J ends, which lost 3 bases and 8 bases, there was a span of 7 bases. The CDR3 has 10 amino acids. CDR1 is SQVTM and CDR2 is ANQGSEA in the germline V gene. The table came from immunoSEQ multiplex PCR; TCRdb's copy has only in-frame clones and leaves some out. The repertoire holds roughly 35,000 clones, with approximately 80% as singletons. A remark on this clone: What it binds is unknown.

The chain is built from TRBV29-1 and TRBJ1-2; D gene uncertain. The sequences come from peripheral blood, collected 28 days after the second AZD1222 dose. This receptor was identified in an adult who received the AZD1222 COVID-19 vaccine. The CDR3 nucleotides read TGCAGCGTTGAGGAGGCGGGCTACACCTTC. Its protein product is CSVEEAGYTF.